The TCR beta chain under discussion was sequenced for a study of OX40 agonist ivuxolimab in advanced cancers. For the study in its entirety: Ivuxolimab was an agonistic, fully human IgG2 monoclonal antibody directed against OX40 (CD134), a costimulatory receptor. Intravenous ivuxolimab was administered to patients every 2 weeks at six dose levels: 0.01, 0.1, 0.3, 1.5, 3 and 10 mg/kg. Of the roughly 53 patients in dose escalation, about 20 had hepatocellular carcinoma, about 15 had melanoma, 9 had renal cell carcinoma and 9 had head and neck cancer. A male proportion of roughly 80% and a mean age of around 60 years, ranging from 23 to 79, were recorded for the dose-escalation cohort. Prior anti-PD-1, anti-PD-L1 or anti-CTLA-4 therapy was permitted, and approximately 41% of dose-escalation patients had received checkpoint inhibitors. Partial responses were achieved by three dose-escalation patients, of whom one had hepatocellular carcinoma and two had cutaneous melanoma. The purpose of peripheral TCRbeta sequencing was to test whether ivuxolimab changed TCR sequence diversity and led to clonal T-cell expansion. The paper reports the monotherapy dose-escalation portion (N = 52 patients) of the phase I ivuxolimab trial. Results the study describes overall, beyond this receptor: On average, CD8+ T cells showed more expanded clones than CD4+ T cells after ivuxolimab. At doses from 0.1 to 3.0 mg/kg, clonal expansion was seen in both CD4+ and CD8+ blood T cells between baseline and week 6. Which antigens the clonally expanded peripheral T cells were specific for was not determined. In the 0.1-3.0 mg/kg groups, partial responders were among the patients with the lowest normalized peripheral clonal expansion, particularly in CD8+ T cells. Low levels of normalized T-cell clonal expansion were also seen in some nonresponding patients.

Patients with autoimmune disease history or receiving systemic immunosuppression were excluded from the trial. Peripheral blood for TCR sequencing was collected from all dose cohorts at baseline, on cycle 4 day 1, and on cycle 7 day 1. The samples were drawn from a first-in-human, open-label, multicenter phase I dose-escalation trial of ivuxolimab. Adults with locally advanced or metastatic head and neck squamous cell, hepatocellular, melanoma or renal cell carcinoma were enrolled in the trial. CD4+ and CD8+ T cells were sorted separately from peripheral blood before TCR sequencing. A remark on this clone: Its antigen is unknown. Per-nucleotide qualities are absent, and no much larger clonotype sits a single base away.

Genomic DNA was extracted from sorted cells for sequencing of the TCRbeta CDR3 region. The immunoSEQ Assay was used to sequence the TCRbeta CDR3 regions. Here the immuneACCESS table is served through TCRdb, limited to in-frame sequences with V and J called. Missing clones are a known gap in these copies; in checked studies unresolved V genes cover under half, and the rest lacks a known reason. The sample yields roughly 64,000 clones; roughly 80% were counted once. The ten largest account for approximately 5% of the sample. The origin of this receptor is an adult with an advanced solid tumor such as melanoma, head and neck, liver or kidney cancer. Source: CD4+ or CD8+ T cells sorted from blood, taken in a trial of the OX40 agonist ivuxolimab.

The nucleotide sequence is given as TGTGCCAGCAGCTTAGATAGGGACACTGAAGCTTTCTTT. Its protein is CASSLDRDTEAFF. The chain is assembled from TRBV11-1 and TRBJ1-1, with the identity of the D gene unclear. The V end loses 1 base and the J end loses 3 bases, and a stretch of 6 bases separates them. The germline V gene (reference sequence) specifies SGHAT as CDR1 and FQDESV as CDR2. Including cysteine and phenylalanine, the CDR3 has 13 amino acids. Of all the DNA, just the CDR3 is kept, 39 bases in frame from base 1.